A selection of T cell receptor beta chains follows, all from one sample in a study of T cells after yellow fever vaccination. One entry per CDR3 protein, called by TCRdb with MiXCR from the 5' RACE reads. The sample includes fewer than 150,000 distinct CDR3 sequences, roughly 8% of them seen just once. The specimen comprised CD4+ T cells sorted from PBMCs, sampled 5 days after the yellow fever booster vaccination. The receptor source for this set is a man aged 25 to 40 who received the YFV17D yellow fever vaccine. Both conserved end residues are part of each CDR3. D genes are given only for firm matches. For some rows the clone size is stated as once, few or many, or as a class when expanded; others skip it.

V gene	J gene	clone size	D gene	CDR3 protein	CDR3 DNA
TRBV20-1	TRBJ1-4	many	NA	CSASANNEKLFF	TGCAGTGCTAGCGCCAATAATGAAAAACTGTTTTTT
TRBV14	TRBJ2-1	NA	NA	CASSQETVFSNEQFF	TGTGCCAGCAGCCAAGAGACTGTCTTCTCCAATGAGCAGTTCTTC
TRBV20-1	TRBJ2-1	many	TRBD2	CSATAAGGPNNEQFF	TGCAGTGCTACGGCAGCGGGAGGCCCTAACAATGAGCAGTTCTTC
TRBV3-1	TRBJ2-1	NA	TRBD2	CASSQERGRAGVEQFF	TGTGCCAGCAGCCAAGAGCGCGGGAGGGCCGGGGTTGAGCAGTTCTTC
TRBV2	TRBJ2-5	many	NA	CASRVAAGVWQTQYF	TGTGCCAGCAGGGTGGCTGCGGGTGTGTGGCAGACCCAGTACTTC
TRBV20-1	TRBJ2-5	NA	TRBD2	CSAPRTSGEAQYF	TGCAGTGCCCCAAGGACTAGCGGGGAGGCCCAGTACTTC
TRBV7-2	TRBJ2-1	many	NA	CASSSFRGAGENEQFF	TGTGCCAGCAGCTCCTTCCGAGGGGCTGGTGAGAATGAGCAGTTCTTC
TRBV20-1	TRBJ1-3	many	NA	CSARKNLEPGNTIYF	TGCAGTGCTAGAAAGAATTTAGAACCTGGAAACACCATATATTTT
TRBV7-2	TRBJ2-7	many	TRBD2	CASSAQLAGGGEQYF	TGTGCCAGCAGCGCCCAACTAGCGGGAGGCGGCGAGCAGTACTTC
TRBV7-2	TRBJ2-5	many	NA	CASGSRAGTQYF	TGTGCCAGCGGATCCCGGGCGGGGACCCAGTACTTC
TRBV4-1	TRBJ2-5	many	TRBD2	CASSLVEAGGAETQYF	TGCGCCAGCAGCCTCGTGGAAGCGGGAGGAGCGGAGACCCAGTACTTC
TRBV30	TRBJ2-4	few	NA	CAWSSYQRGVAKNIQYF	TGTGCCTGGAGTTCGTACCAAAGGGGGGTAGCCAAAAACATTCAGTACTTC
TRBV6-1	TRBJ1-5	many	NA	CASSETVRKGDQPQHF	TGTGCCAGCAGCGAAACGGTCCGGAAAGGAGATCAGCCCCAGCATTTT
TRBV4-3	TRBJ2-3	many	NA	CASSQESTDTQYF	TGCGCCAGCAGCCAAGAGAGCACAGATACGCAGTATTTT
TRBV3-1	TRBJ2-5	many	TRBD2	CASSHTTSGSWQETQYF	TGTGCCAGCAGCCACACCACTAGCGGGAGTTGGCAAGAGACCCAGTACTTC
TRBV7-2	TRBJ2-1	many	NA	CASSLGPGSYNEQFF	TGTGCCAGCAGCTTAGGTCCGGGATCCTACAATGAGCAGTTCTTC
TRBV15	TRBJ2-3	many	NA	CATRPIEGGTDTQYF	TGTGCCACCAGGCCCATAGAGGGCGGCACAGATACGCAGTATTTT
TRBV15	TRBJ2-5	many	NA	CATSSGGREETQYF	TGTGCCACCAGCAGTGGGGGAAGGGAAGAGACCCAGTACTTC
TRBV5-6	TRBJ2-1	many	NA	CASSLSVINEQFF	TGTGCCAGCAGCTTAAGTGTGATCAATGAGCAGTTCTTC
TRBV19	TRBJ2-1	many	NA	CASSALNEQFF	TGTGCCAGTAGTGCTCTCAATGAGCAGTTCTTC
TRBV10-3	TRBJ2-1	many	TRBD2	CAISESLAGRNEQFF	TGTGCCATCAGTGAGAGTCTAGCGGGAAGAAATGAGCAGTTCTTC
TRBV23-1	TRBJ2-7	many	NA	CASSQTYYEQYF	TGCGCCAGCAGTCAAACCTATTACGAGCAGTACTTC
TRBV4-3	TRBJ1-2	many	NA	CASSQARGSGGYTF	TGCGCCAGCAGCCAGGCCAGAGGGTCGGGCGGCTACACCTTC
TRBV7-9	TRBJ2-2	many	TRBD2	CASRLVRESGELFF	TGTGCCAGCAGGCTCGTGCGGGAGTCCGGGGAGCTGTTTTTT
TRBV20-1	TRBJ2-3	many	TRBD2	CSASMTSGRSDTQYF	TGCAGTGCTAGTATGACTAGCGGGAGGTCAGATACGCAGTATTTT
TRBV20-1	TRBJ2-7	many	TRBD2	CSARAASGRGYYEQYF	TGCAGTGCTAGAGCGGCTAGCGGGAGGGGGTACTACGAGCAGTACTTC
TRBV29-1	TRBJ1-2	many	NA	CSGVSGGTGYTF	TGCAGCGGGGTCAGCGGGGGCACTGGCTACACCTTC
TRBV4-3	TRBJ2-1	many	TRBD1	CASSQDRGNNEQFF	TGCGCCAGCAGCCAAGACAGGGGGAACAATGAGCAGTTCTTC
TRBV20-1	TRBJ1-3	many	NA	CSASKSGQGAGNTIYF	TGCAGTGCTAGCAAGAGCGGCCAGGGTGCTGGAAACACCATATATTTT
TRBV7-9	TRBJ1-1	few	TRBD1	CASIGTGESTEAFF	TGTGCCAGCATCGGAACAGGGGAAAGCACTGAAGCTTTCTTT
TRBV18	TRBJ2-7	few	NA	CASSPSQQGPPFEQYF	TGTGCCAGCTCACCCTCTCAACAGGGCCCTCCTTTTGAGCAGTACTTC
TRBV11-2	TRBJ2-7	many	NA	CASSRDRSYEQYF	TGTGCCAGCAGCCGAGACAGATCCTACGAGCAGTACTTC
TRBV12-3/TRBV12-4	TRBJ1-1	many	NA	CASRPESRQGRNTEAFF	TGTGCCAGCAGGCCGGAATCGAGGCAGGGAAGAAACACTGAAGCTTTCTTT
TRBV6-1	TRBJ2-7	few	NA	CASREPGGGEQYF	TGTGCCAGCAGAGAGCCGGGGGGCGGCGAGCAGTACTTC
TRBV5-1	TRBJ2-1	many	NA	CASSLGLPYNEQFF	TGCGCCAGCAGCTTGGGTCTCCCCTACAATGAGCAGTTCTTC
TRBV7-2	TRBJ2-3	many	NA	CASSLGDGDTQYF	TGTGCCAGCAGCCTTGGGGACGGGGATACGCAGTATTTT
TRBV3-1	TRBJ2-7	many	TRBD2	CASSQGTGTTGEQYF	TGTGCCAGCAGCCAAGGGACCGGGACTACAGGCGAGCAGTACTTC
TRBV20-1	TRBJ1-1	many	NA	CSARNSGVALLNTEAFF	TGCAGTGCTAGAAATAGTGGAGTTGCGTTACTGAACACTGAAGCTTTCTTT
TRBV18	TRBJ2-7	many	NA	CASSPGKEGEQYF	TGTGCCAGCTCACCTGGTAAGGAAGGCGAGCAGTACTTC
TRBV6-2/TRBV6-3	TRBJ2-1	many	TRBD2	CASMTAGLADNEQFF	TGTGCCAGCATGACGGCGGGACTAGCGGACAATGAGCAGTTCTTC
TRBV3-1	TRBJ2-6	NA	NA	CASTGSVSGANVLTF	TGTGCCAGCACCGGGAGTGTGTCTGGGGCCAACGTCCTGACTTTC
TRBV5-1	TRBJ2-3	many	NA	CASSAGFTDTQYF	TGCGCCAGCAGCGCAGGATTCACAGATACGCAGTATTTT
TRBV21-1	TRBJ1-3	many	NA	CASSRPYSGNTIYF	TGTGCCAGCAGCAGACCGTACTCTGGAAACACCATATATTTT
TRBV20-1	TRBJ2-5	many	NA	CSAGEETQYF	TGCAGTGCTGGCGAGGAGACCCAGTACTTC
TRBV2	TRBJ2-1	few	TRBD2	CASSGTSPYNEQFF	TGTGCCAGCAGTGGGACTAGCCCTTACAATGAGCAGTTCTTC
TRBV20-1	TRBJ2-5	many	TRBD2	CSAPPGTSPETQYF	TGCAGTGCCCCACCCGGGACTAGCCCGGAGACCCAGTACTTC
TRBV19	TRBJ1-1	few	NA	CASRQPGPSTEAFF	TGTGCCAGTAGACAACCGGGACCGAGCACTGAAGCTTTCTTT
TRBV12-3/TRBV12-4	TRBJ2-2	many	NA	CASSRTGLNTGELFF	TGTGCCAGCAGTAGAACGGGACTCAACACCGGGGAGCTGTTTTTT
TRBV5-1	TRBJ2-5	many	NA	CASRGRQSETQYF	TGCGCCAGCAGGGGAAGACAGTCGGAGACCCAGTACTTC
TRBV4-3	TRBJ1-2	few	NA	CASSQAPRGQGYGYTF	TGCGCCAGCAGCCAAGCCCCGCGGGGGCAGGGCTATGGCTACACCTTC
TRBV20-1	TRBJ2-5	many	NA	CSATRRRLQETQYF	TGCAGTGCTACCCGGCGGCGCTTGCAAGAGACCCAGTACTTC
TRBV20-1	TRBJ2-5	many	NA	CSASSETQYF	TGCAGTGCTAGTAGTGAGACCCAGTACTTC
TRBV28	TRBJ2-3	NA	TRBD2	CATTPGLASDTQYF	TGTGCCACAACCCCGGGACTAGCTTCAGATACGCAGTATTTT